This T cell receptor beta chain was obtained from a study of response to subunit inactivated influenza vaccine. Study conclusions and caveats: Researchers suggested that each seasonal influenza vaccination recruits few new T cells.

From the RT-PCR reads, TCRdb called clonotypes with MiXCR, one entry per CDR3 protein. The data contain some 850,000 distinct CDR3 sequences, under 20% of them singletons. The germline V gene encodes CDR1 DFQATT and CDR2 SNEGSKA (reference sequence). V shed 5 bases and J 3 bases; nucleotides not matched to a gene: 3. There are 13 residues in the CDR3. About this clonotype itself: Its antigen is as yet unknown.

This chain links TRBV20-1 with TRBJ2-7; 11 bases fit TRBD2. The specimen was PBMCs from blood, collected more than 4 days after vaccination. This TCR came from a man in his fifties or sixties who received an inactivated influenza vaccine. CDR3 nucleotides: TGCAGTGCTGCGGGACTAGCGGACTACGAGCAGTACTTC. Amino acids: CSAAGLADYEQYF.